Listed below are T cell receptor beta chains from one sample, sequenced in a study of T cell clusters in autoimmune cytopenias. With the multiplex PCR reads reprocessed, TCRdb shows one record per CDR3 protein and no DNA. This sample's table reports approximately 8,000 distinct CDR3 sequences. These sequences were also reported in another study, on T cell repertoires in aging, cancer and after chemotherapy.

Sample: peripheral blood. Every receptor here comes from a human donor with an autoimmune cytopenia or autoimmune hepatitis (not recorded which). Each CDR3 is given with its conserved first and last residue. A row's size may be missing; if present it is once, few, many or a size class.

medium-sized	TRBV20-1	TRBJ2-5	CSARDGATQYF
medium-sized	TRBV19	TRBJ1-2	CASSAGTGVNYGYTF
NA	TRBV5-1	TRBJ1-6	CASSRTGDYNSPLHF
medium-sized	TRBV7-9	TRBJ2-1	CASSLAGMDKQFF
NA	TRBV10-3	TRBJ2-1	CAISTDIPDNEQFF
NA	TRBV12-3/TRBV12-4	TRBJ1-2	CASSLRGTRNYGYTF
NA	TRBV20-1	TRBJ2-5	CSARIGQGGKTQYF
NA	TRBV5-6	TRBJ1-4	CASSSSQGLEKLFF
medium-sized	TRBV12-3/TRBV12-4	TRBJ1-2	CASRSMGEYGYTF
NA	TRBV15	TRBJ2-1	CATRPGQYNEQFF
medium-sized	TRBV30	TRBJ1-2	CAWSGTSRIYGYTF
medium-sized	TRBV29-1	TRBJ1-3	CSVEQTSGKTIYF
NA	TRBV7-3	TRBJ2-1	CASSLLGLAGGPSYNEQFF
NA	TRBV7-9	TRBJ2-7	CASSLTPGQALVRDSYEQYF
medium-sized	TRBV6-5	TRBJ2-3	CASSYSSSGGARTDTQYF
NA	TRBV7-3	TRBJ2-2	CASSLGRAGTGELFF
medium-sized	TRBV7-2	TRBJ1-3	CASSTTGLANTIYF
NA	TRBV20-1	TRBJ1-1	CSAIPGVPRMNTEAFF
medium-sized	TRBV7-9	TRBJ2-1	CASSSTQGHEQFF
NA	TRBV12-3/TRBV12-4	TRBJ2-5	CASGLLPAGTQYF
medium-sized	TRBV6-6	TRBJ1-6	CASSYDGSISPLHF
NA	TRBV6-6	TRBJ2-1	CATRTGNNEQFF
NA	TRBV5-5	TRBJ2-3	CASSLVGTDTQYF
medium-sized	TRBV6-1	TRBJ2-3	CASSENSVTDTQYF
NA	TRBV5-1	TRBJ1-5	CASSFGTGLNQPQHF
NA	TRBV7-2	TRBJ2-7	CASSLFVGSSYEQYF
NA	TRBV5-6	TRBJ2-1	CASSPRQNEQFF
NA	TRBV25-1	TRBJ2-3	CASSEWRGGTDTQYF
medium-sized	TRBV29-1	TRBJ2-1	CSVRDMDRARNEQFF
NA	TRBV20-1	TRBJ1-2	CSASTGANYGYTF
NA	TRBV6-1	TRBJ1-4	CASFPAGTGGGGEKLFF
NA	TRBV20-1	TRBJ2-2	CSARDWGGEDTGELFF
NA	TRBV6-6	TRBJ1-5	CASSYDTVLNQPQHF
NA	TRBV27	TRBJ2-1	CASSFQGTLGYEQFF
NA	TRBV5-1	TRBJ2-2	CASSLEGLAPTGELFF
medium-sized	TRBV29-1	TRBJ2-5	CSVLRDSRSETQYF
NA	TRBV12-3/TRBV12-4	TRBJ2-5	CASSFRAEETQYF
NA	TRBV5-1	TRBJ1-4	CASSLEGQGFEKLFF
medium-sized	TRBV29-1	TRBJ2-1	CSVDPPGLAAYNEQFF
NA	TRBV27	TRBJ1-4	CASSSRASGGHNEKLFF
NA	TRBV27	TRBJ2-3	CASSLWQGWTDTQYF
NA	TRBV12-3/TRBV12-4	TRBJ2-7	CASGSYIGGQVYEQYF
NA	TRBV25-1	TRBJ2-5	CASSEYWTAYQETQYF
NA	TRBV6-1	TRBJ1-1	CASRRQNTEAFF
NA	TRBV5-1	TRBJ1-1	CASSAGTGLNTEAFF
NA	TRBV5-6	TRBJ1-2	CASSLDWGTNYGYTF
large	TRBV29-1	TRBJ1-2	CSVAPYLSRAQDYGYTF
NA	TRBV27	TRBJ1-5	CASSRYPGLDNQPQHF
NA	TRBV5-1	TRBJ1-4	CASSLGQGYEKLFF
NA	TRBV6-1	TRBJ1-5	CASSDSGTARGNQPQHF
NA	TRBV18	TRBJ2-1	CASSPLLESYNEQFF
NA	TRBV20-1	TRBJ2-1	CSARDRAGLATNEQFF
NA	TRBV7-9	TRBJ2-5	CASSLTVQETQYF
NA	TRBV6-1	TRBJ2-2	CASSYTLPGDSGELFF
NA	TRBV19	TRBJ1-1	CASLNTGAYTEAFF
NA	TRBV11-2	TRBJ2-1	CASSPRLGVAGGAYNEQFF
medium-sized	TRBV7-2	TRBJ2-7	CASSLGAGGTYEQYF
NA	TRBV7-9	TRBJ2-6	CASSPGTGRSGANVLTF